This record concerns one T cell receptor beta chain sequence. Its antigen is still unknown. Germline values: CDR1 MNHEY, CDR2 SVGEGT. Trimming shortened V by 5 bases and J by 1 base, and 15 bases separated the two germline ends. This CDR3 region has 16 residues. The sample belongs to a study of response to subunit inactivated influenza vaccine. Whole-study findings and limits: Authors proposed each seasonal influenza vaccination draws in few new T cells.

From the RT-PCR reads, TCRdb called clonotypes with MiXCR, one entry per CDR3 protein. The repertoire includes 650,000 or so distinct CDR3 sequences, around 15% of them detected once, and less than 9% sits in the top ten. This specimen was PBMCs from blood, taken less than 15 days before vaccination. The chain is built from TRBV6-2 or TRBV6-3 and TRBJ2-1, with D possibly being TRBD2 (6 bases). This sequence originates from a man in his forties or fifties who received an inactivated influenza vaccine. CDR3 DNA: TGTGCCAGCAGTGCTCTTTGGGGGAGGTCCTACAATGAGCAGTTCTTC. It codes for CASSALWGRSYNEQFF.